This record covers a single T cell receptor (beta chain). Its antigen is unidentified. These data come from a study of post-analysis software for immune sequencing data. Broader study findings: Under F measure analysis, samples from one preparation batch co-clustered strongly. Patients carried several TRBV segments more frequently than controls did, and TRBV5-6, TRBV5-1 and TRBV20-1 were among them.

Sequencing libraries made from TCR beta cDNA carried unique molecular identifiers. Around 460,000 cDNA molecules came from about 1 to 10 million T cells. MiXCR, run by TCRdb on the PCR reads, gives a single entry per CDR3 protein. The table lists around 200,000 distinct CDR3 sequences, 29% of them singletons. The CDR3 sequence is 12 residues long. Trimming pared 6 bases from V and 7 bases from J, leaving 12 bases between. Germline assignment: CDR1 SNHLY and CDR2 FYNNEI. This receptor was identified in a girl under 18 with multiple sclerosis. Sequencing used blood. The chain has TRBV2 and TRBJ1-1; D remains unclear. The CDR3 loop reads CASRLGRDEAFF. CDR3 coding DNA: TGTGCCAGCAGGTTAGGTAGGGATGAAGCTTTCTTT.